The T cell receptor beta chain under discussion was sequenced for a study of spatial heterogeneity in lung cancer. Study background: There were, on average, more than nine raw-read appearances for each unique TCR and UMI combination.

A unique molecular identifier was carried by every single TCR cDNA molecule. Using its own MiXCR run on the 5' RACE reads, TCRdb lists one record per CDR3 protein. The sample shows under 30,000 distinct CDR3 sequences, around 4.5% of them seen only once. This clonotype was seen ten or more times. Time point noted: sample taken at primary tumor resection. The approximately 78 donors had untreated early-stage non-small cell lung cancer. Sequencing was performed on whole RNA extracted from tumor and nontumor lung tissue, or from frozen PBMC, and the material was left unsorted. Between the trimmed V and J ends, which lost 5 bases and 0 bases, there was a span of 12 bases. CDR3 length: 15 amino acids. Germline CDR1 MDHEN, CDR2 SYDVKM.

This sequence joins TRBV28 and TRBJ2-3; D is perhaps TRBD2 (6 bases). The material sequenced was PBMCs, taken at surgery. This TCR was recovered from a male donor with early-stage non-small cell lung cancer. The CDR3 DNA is TGTGCCAGCAGTCGTAGCGGACCTAGCACAGATACGCAGTATTTT. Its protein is CASSRSGPSTDTQYF.